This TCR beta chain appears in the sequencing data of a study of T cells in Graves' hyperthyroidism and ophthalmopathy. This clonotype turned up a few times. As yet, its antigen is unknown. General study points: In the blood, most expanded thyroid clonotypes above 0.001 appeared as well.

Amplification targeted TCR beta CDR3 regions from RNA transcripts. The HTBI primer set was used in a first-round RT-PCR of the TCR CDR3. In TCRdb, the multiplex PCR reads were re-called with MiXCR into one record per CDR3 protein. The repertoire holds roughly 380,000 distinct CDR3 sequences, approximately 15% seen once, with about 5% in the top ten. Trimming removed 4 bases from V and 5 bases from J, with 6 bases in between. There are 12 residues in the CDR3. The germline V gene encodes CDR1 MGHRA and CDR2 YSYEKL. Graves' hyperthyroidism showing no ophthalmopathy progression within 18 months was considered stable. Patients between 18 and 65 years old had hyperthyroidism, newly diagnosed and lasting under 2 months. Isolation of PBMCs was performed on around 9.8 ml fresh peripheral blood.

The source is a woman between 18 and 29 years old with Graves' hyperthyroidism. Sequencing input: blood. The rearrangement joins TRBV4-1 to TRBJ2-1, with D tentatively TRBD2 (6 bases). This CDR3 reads CASSRTNNEQFF. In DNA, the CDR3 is TGCGCCAGCAGCCGGACTAACAATGAGCAGTTCTTC.